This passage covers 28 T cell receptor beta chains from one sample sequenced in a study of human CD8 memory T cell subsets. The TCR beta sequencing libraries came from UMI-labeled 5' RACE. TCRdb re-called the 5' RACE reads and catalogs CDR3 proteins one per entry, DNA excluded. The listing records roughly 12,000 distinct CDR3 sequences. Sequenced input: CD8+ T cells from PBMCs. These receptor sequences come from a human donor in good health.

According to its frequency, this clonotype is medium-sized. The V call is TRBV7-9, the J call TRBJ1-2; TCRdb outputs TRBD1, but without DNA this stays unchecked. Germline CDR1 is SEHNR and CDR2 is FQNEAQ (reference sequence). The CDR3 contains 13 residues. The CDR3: CASSPGTGVGYTF.

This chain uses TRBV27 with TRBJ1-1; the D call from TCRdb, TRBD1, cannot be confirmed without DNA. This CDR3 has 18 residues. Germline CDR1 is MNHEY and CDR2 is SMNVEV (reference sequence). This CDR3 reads CASSLLVGQGAGNTEAFF.

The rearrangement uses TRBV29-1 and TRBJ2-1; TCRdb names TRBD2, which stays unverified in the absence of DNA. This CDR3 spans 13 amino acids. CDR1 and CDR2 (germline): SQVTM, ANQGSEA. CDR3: CSVVSSGLNEQFF.

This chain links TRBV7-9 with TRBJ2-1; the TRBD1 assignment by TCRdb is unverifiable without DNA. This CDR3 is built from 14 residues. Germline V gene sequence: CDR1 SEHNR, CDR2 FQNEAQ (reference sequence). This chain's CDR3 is CASDGQGPYNEQFF.

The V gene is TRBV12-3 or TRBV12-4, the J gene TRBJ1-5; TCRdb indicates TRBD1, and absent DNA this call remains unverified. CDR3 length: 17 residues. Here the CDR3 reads CASSLALGAGPHQPQHF.

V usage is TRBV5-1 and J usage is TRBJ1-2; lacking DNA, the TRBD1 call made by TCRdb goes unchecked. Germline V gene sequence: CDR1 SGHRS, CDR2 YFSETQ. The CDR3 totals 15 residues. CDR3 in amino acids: CASSFGQGDNYGYTF.

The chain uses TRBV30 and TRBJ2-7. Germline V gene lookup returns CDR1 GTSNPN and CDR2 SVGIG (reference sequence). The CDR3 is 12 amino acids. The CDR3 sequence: CAWSVNSYEQYF.

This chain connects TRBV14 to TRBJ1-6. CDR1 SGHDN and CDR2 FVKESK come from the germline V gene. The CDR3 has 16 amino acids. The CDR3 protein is CASSQAGSSYNSPLHF.

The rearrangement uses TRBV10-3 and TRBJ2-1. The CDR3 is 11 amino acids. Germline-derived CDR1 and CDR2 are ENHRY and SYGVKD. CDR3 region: CAISEGNEQFF.

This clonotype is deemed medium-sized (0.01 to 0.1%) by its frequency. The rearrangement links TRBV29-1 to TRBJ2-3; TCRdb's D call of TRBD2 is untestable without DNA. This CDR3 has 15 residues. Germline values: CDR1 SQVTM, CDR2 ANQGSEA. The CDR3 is CSVGGLAGEVDTQYF.

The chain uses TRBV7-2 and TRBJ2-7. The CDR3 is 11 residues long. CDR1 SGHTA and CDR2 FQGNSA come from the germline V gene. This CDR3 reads CASSWTYEQYF.

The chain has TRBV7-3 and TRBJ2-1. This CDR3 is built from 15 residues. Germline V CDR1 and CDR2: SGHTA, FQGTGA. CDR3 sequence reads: CASSLGPAERNEQFF. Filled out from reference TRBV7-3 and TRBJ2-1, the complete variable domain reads GAGVSQTPSNKVTEKGKYVELRCDPISGHTALYWYRQSLGQGPEFLIYFQGTGAADDSGLPNDRFFAVRPEGSVSTLKIQRTERGDSAVYLCASSLGPAERNEQFFGPGTRLTVL.

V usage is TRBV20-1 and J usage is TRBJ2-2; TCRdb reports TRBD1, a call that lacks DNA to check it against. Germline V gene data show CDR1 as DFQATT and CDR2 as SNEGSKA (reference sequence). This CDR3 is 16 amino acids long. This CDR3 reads CSARDKVGQSTGELFF.

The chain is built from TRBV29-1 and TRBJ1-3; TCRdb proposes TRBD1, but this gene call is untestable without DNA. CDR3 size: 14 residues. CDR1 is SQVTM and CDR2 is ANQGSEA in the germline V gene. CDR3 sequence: CSVVGGDVGNTIYF.

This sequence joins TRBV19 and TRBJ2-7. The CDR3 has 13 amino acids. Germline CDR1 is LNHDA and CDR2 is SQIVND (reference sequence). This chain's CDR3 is CASSWAGAYEQYF.

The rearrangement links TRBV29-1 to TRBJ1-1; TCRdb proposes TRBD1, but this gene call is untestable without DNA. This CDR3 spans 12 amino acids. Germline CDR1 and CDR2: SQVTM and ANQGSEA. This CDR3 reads CSVRIRGTEAFF.

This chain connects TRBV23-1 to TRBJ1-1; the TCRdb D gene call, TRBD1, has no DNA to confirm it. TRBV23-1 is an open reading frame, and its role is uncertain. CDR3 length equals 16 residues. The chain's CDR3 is CASSQWGQGANTEAFF.

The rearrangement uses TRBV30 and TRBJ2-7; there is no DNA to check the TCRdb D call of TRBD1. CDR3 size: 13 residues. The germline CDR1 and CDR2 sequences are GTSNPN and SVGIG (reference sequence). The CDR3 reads CAFLDRLVYEQYF. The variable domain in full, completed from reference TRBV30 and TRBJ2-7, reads SQTIHQWPATLVQPVGSPLSLECTVEGTSNPNLYWYRQAAGRGLQLLFYSVGIGQISSEVPQNLSASRPQDRQFILSSKKLLLSDSGFYLCAFLDRLVYEQYFGPGTRLTVT.

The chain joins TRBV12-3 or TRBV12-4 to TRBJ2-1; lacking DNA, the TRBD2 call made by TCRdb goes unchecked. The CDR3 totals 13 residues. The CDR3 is CASNHVPANEQFF.

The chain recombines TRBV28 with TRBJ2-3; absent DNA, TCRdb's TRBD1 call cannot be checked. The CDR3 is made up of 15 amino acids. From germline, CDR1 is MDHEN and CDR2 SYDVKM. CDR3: CASSWGRDSTDTQYF. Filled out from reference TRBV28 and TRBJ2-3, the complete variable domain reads DVKVTQSSRYLVKRTGEKVFLECVQDMDHENMFWYRQDPGLGLRLIYFSYDVKMKEKGDIPEGYSVSREKKERFSLILESASTNQTSMYLCASSWGRDSTDTQYFGPGTRLTVL.

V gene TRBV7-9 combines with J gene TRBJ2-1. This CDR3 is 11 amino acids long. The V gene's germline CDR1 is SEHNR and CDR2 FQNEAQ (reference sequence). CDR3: CASSLDPEQFF.

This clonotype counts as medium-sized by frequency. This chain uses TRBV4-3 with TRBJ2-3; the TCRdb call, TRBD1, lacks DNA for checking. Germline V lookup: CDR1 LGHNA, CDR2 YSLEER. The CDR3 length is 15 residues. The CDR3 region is CASSQDSGSTDTQYF.

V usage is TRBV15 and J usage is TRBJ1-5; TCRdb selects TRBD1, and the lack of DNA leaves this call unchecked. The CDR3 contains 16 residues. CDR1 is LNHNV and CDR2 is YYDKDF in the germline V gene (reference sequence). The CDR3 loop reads CATSRDYGEPLSPQHF.

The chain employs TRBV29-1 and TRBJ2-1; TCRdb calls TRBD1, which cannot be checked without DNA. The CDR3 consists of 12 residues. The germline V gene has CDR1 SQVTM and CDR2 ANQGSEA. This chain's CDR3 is CSVRRGQGEQFF.

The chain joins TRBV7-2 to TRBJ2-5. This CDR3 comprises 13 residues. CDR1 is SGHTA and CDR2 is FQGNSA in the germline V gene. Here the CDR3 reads CASSLSGSETQYF.

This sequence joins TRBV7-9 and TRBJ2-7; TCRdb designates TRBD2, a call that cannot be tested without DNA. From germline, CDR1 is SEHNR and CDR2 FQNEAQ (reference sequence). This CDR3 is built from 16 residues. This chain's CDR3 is CASSLGLAGGLDEQYF.

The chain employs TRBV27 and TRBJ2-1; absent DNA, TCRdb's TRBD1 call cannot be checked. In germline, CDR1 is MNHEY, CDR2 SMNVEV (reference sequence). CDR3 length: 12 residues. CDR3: CASSLPTGGQFF.

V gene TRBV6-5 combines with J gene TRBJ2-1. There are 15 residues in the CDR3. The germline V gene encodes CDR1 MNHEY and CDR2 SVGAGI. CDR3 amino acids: CASSYRDSSYNEQFF.